Each of the 19 T cell receptor beta chains below was sequenced from the same sample in a study of T cells in Graves' hyperthyroidism and ophthalmopathy. RNA transcripts provided the source from which TCR beta CDR3 regions were amplified. TCR CDR3 underwent first-round RT-PCR with the HTBI primer set. A single record per CDR3 protein comes from TCRdb applying MiXCR to the multiplex PCR reads. The sample lists about 180,000 distinct CDR3 sequences; just under 9.5% were seen once. The sequenced sample consisted of blood. The receptors originated from a woman between 18 and 29 years old with Graves' hyperthyroidism that later progressed to Graves' ophthalmopathy.

This chain uses TRBV24-1 with TRBJ2-7; D is ambiguous. Germline CDR1 and CDR2: KGHDR and SFDVKD. Trimming pared 4 bases from V and 3 bases from J, leaving 9 bases between. The CDR3 runs to 13 residues. CDR3 nucleotides: TGTGCCACCAGTGACCAAGGAAACTACGAGCAGTACTTC. This codes for CATSDQGNYEQYF.

This clonotype was picked up many times. The chain employs TRBV6-1 and TRBJ1-2, with D uncertain. The CDR3 is made up of 14 amino acids. Germline CDR1 and CDR2: MNHNS and SASEGT. V was cut by 1 base and J by 3 bases, with 9 bases left in between. The CDR3 loop reads CASSEGTGDYGYTF. CDR3 DNA: TGTGCCAGCAGTGAAGGCACGGGAGACTATGGCTACACCTTC.

This clonotype was counted many times. CDR3 amino acids: CASSFPGRIGKNTEAFF. The CDR3, as DNA: TGTGCCAGCAGCTTCCCGGGACGGATAGGGAAGAACACTGAAGCTTTCTTT. The chain is built from TRBV11-2 and TRBJ1-1, with D possibly matching TRBD1 (5 bases). CDR1 is SGHAT and CDR2 is FQNNGV in the germline V gene. This CDR3 is 17 amino acids long. With 3 bases removed from V and 1 base from J, the gap between germline ends came to 18 bases.

This clonotype was detected ten times or more. At one end the junction does not follow the germline gene, possibly because of a read error. The rearrangement links TRBV19 to TRBJ2-2, with TRBD1 identical over 9 bases. This CDR3 has 14 amino acids. From germline, CDR1 is LNHDA and CDR2 SQIVND (reference sequence). The CDR3 region has the DNA TGTGCCAGCTCCGGGACAGGGAACGCCGGGGAGCTGTTTTTT. This encodes CASSGTGNAGELFF.

V is TRBV5-4 and J is TRBJ2-5, with TRBD1 matching over 11 bases. This CDR3 region has 16 residues. With 0 bases clipped from V and 5 bases from J, the junction kept 6 bases outside the gene matches. CDR1 and CDR2 (germline): SGHNT, YYREEE (reference sequence). Written as DNA, the CDR3 is TGTGCCAGCAGCTTGGTCGGACAGGGGGCCAGGGAGACCCAGTACTTC. Amino acid sequence: CASSLVGQGARETQYF. Full variable domain (remainder filled in from reference TRBV5-4 and TRBJ2-5): ETGVTQSPTHLIKTRGQQVTLRCSSQSGHNTVSWYQQALGQGPQFIFQYYREEENGRGNFPPRFSGLQFPNYSSELNVNALELDDSALYLCASSLVGQGARETQYFGPGTRLLVL.

This clonotype came up many times. The chain recombines TRBV28 with TRBJ2-2, with a possible D match to TRBD1 (5 bases). The CDR3 consists of 13 residues. With 3 bases removed from V and 6 bases from J, the gap between germline ends came to 8 bases. Germline V gene sequence: CDR1 MDHEN, CDR2 SYDVKM. The CDR3 nucleotides read TGTGCCAGCAGTTTTACAGGCGCCGGGGAGCTGTTTTTT. It is translated as CASSFTGAGELFF.

This clonotype has a handful of counts. This sequence joins TRBV24-1 and TRBJ2-1, with 9 nucleotides matching TRBD1. The CDR3 consists of 15 residues. Trimming at V came to 6 bases and at J to 8 bases, leaving 10 bases not matched to a gene. Germline V gene lookup returns CDR1 KGHDR and CDR2 SFDVKD. The CDR3 DNA follows: TGTGCCACCAGTAAGGACAGGGGCCAAGGGGATGAGCAGTTCTTC. This codes for CATSKDRGQGDEQFF.

This clonotype has ten or more counts. This chain joins TRBV6-1 and TRBJ2-1; tentatively, D is TRBD1 (6 bases). The germline CDR1 and CDR2 sequences are MNHNS and SASEGT. The CDR3 runs 15 residues. The germline V and J ends were trimmed by 5 bases and 2 bases, with 13 bases remaining between them. The CDR3 sequence is CASSKGVGTYNEQFF. In nucleotides, the CDR3 is TGTGCCAGCAGTAAGGGGGTTGGGACCTACAATGAGCAGTTCTTC.

This clonotype has more than one count but fewer than ten. The V gene is TRBV24-1, the J gene TRBJ1-2; 8 positions match TRBD1. The germline CDR1 and CDR2 sequences are KGHDR and SFDVKD. V was clipped by 9 bases and J by 4 bases; unmatched bases: 6. The CDR3 totals 13 residues. The CDR3 is CATGQGGVYGYTF. CDR3 coding DNA: TGTGCCACCGGACAGGGTGGTGTCTATGGCTACACCTTC.

This clonotype was seen at least ten times. The chain has TRBV7-6 and TRBJ2-1; TRBD2 might be the D (6 bases). Germline-derived CDR1 and CDR2 are SGHVS and FNYEAQ. This CDR3 comprises 15 residues. The germline V and J ends were trimmed by 4 bases and 5 bases, with 15 bases remaining between them. CDR3 nucleotide sequence: TGTGCCAGCAGCTATCGACTAGGAGTCCACAATGAGCAGTTCTTC. Protein product: CASSYRLGVHNEQFF.

A note on this clonotype: This CDR3 is missing its conserved last phenylalanine or tryptophan, likely due to a read error. The chain couples TRBV7-9 to TRBJ1-2; D is undetermined. CDR1 SEHNR and CDR2 FQNEAQ come from the germline V gene (reference sequence). Trimming took 6 bases from V and 7 from J, leaving 9 bases between them. This CDR3 is 11 amino acids long. The CDR3 sequence is CASSPEVGYTL. The CDR3 DNA is TGTGCCAGCAGTCCCGAGGTTGGCTACACCCTC.

This clonotype was recorded at least ten times. The V gene is TRBV12-3 or TRBV12-4, the J gene TRBJ1-2; D is unresolved. The CDR3 length is 13 residues. Trimming removed 2 bases at V and 7 bases at J, with 11 bases between. The CDR3 DNA reads as TGTGCCAGCAGTTTAAGAGCCTTTGGTGGCTACACCTTC. This sequence encodes CASSLRAFGGYTF.

In this sample, this clonotype turned up many times. V and J are TRBV12-3 or TRBV12-4 and TRBJ2-3; a possible D gene is TRBD2 (7 bases). V was cut by 6 bases and J by 5 bases, with 12 bases left in between. The CDR3 totals 13 residues. The CDR3 here is CASSRGLIDTQYF. The CDR3 DNA is TGTGCCAGCAGCAGGGGACTAATAGATACGCAGTATTTT.

This clonotype occurred many times. The chain joins TRBV27 to TRBJ2-5, with D uncertain. Germline values: CDR1 MNHEY, CDR2 SMNVEV (reference sequence). The CDR3 spans 13 residues. Trimming pared 5 bases from V and 0 bases from J, leaving 7 bases between. The CDR3 coding sequence is TGTGCCAGCAGTCCATCGTACCAAGAGACCCAGTACTTC. This sequence encodes CASSPSYQETQYF.

This clonotype was found a few times. The chain uses TRBV3-1 and TRBJ2-2, with D maybe TRBD2 (6 bases). With 4 bases removed from V and 3 bases from J, the gap between germline ends came to 18 bases. Germline values: CDR1 LGHDT, CDR2 YNNKEL (reference sequence). This CDR3 contains 17 residues. CDR3 DNA sequence: TGTGCCAGCAGCCTTCCTTTAACCAGGGAGGACACCGGGGAGCTGTTTTTT. Translated: CASSLPLTREDTGELFF.

The sample holds many counts of this clonotype. V usage is TRBV2 and J usage is TRBJ1-1; no definite D call. Trimming stripped 4 bases from V and 3 bases from J, with 15 bases between. Germline CDR1 reads SNHLY; CDR2 reads FYNNEI. The CDR3 loop spans 15 amino acids. Here the CDR3 reads CASSGLEVGDTEAFF. The DNA of the CDR3 is TGTGCCAGCAGTGGCCTGGAGGTCGGTGACACTGAAGCTTTCTTT. Together with reference TRBV2 and TRBJ1-1, the CDR3 gives the full variable domain: EPEVTQTPSHQVTQMGQEVILRCVPISNHLYFYWYRQILGQKVEFLVSFYNNEISEKSEIFDDQFSVERPDGSNFTLKIRSTKLEDSAMYFCASSGLEVGDTEAFFGQGTRLTVV.

The chain has TRBV24-1 and TRBJ2-1, with TRBD1 as a possible D gene (6 bases). This CDR3 has 16 residues. CDR1 and CDR2 (germline): KGHDR, SFDVKD. V was shortened by 3 bases and J by 2 bases, with 13 bases between the two germline ends. CDR3 loop: CATSDVQGYAYNEQFF. The CDR3 nucleotides are TGTGCCACCAGTGATGTACAGGGTTACGCCTACAATGAGCAGTTCTTC.

This clonotype was seen repeatedly, ten times or more. The CDR3 DNA sequence: TGCAGTGCTAGAGTTTTGAGGGCAGATTATAATTCACCCCTCCACTTT. It specifies CSARVLRADYNSPLHF. The V call is TRBV20-1, the J call TRBJ1-6; D gene unclear. The CDR3 totals 16 residues. Germline V CDR1 and CDR2: DFQATT, SNEGSKA (reference sequence). The V end was cut by 1 base, the J end by 4 bases, with 14 bases between.

This clonotype was seen many times. CDR3 residues: CAWGLGGQPQHF. CDR3 nucleotide sequence: TGTGCCTGGGGACTTGGGGGGCAGCCCCAGCATTTT. The gene calls are TRBV30 and TRBJ1-5; D may be TRBD1 (5 bases). CDR1 and CDR2 (germline): GTSNPN, SVGIG (reference sequence). The CDR3 length is 12 residues. With 5 bases removed from V and 7 bases from J, the gap between germline ends came to 12 bases.